Following are 32 T cell receptor beta chains from one sample sequenced in a study of shared clonotypes between healthy human individuals. Assay: immunoSEQ multiplex PCR; the TCRdb copy retains only in-frame clones and omits some. The sample lists hundreds of thousands of clones; around 76% were seen once. The sequenced sample consisted of PBMCs. The source is a woman aged 40 to 50 in good health. Some clones in this sample may be carry-over from other donors' samples.

The chain joins TRBV5-8 to TRBJ2-1; D may be TRBD2 (5 bases). V dropped 2 bases and J dropped 7 bases, with 13 bases sitting between them. This CDR3 contains 14 residues. Germline CDR1 and CDR2: SGHTS and YDEGEE. Written as DNA, the CDR3 is TGTGCCAGCAGCTTACAGCGGACGGGGAATGAGCAGTTCTTC. It translates to CASSLQRTGNEQFF. Complete variable domain (other parts from reference TRBV5-8 and TRBJ2-1): EAGVTQSPTHLIKTRGQQATLRCSPISGHTSVYWYQQALGLGLQFLLWYDEGEERNRGNFPPRFSGRQFPNYSSELNVNALELEDSALYLCASSLQRTGNEQFFGPGTRLTVL.

V and J are TRBV5-1 and TRBJ1-1, with 7 bases that match TRBD1. J lost 11 bases, V lost 9 bases, and 13 bases had no gene match. The CDR3 has 12 amino acids. The germline CDR1 and CDR2 sequences are SGHRS and YFSETQ. DNA for the CDR3: TGCGCCAAAGGAGGGGGCAGACGTGGGGCTTTCTTT. Translating gives CAKGGGRRGAFF.

The chain employs TRBV6-1 and TRBJ1-5; a possible D gene is TRBD1 (6 bases). The V and J ends lost 4 bases and 6 bases respectively, with 19 bases between them. Germline assignment: CDR1 MNHNS and CDR2 SASEGT. The CDR3 is 16 amino acids. CDR3 DNA sequence: TGTGCCAGCAGTGGAGGGGGGACCCCCGGACGTCAGCCCCAGCATTTT. Its protein is CASSGGGTPGRQPQHF.

This clone turned up a few times. The chain couples TRBV7-9 to TRBJ1-1, with D maybe TRBD1 (6 bases). Trimming removed 1 base from V and 5 bases from J, with 17 bases in between. The length of the CDR3 is 16 residues. Germline-derived CDR1 and CDR2 are SEHNR and FQNEAQ (reference sequence). The CDR3 reads CASSLVGGVGSTEAFF. CDR3 DNA sequence: TGTGCCAGCAGCTTAGTAGGGGGTGTAGGGAGTACTGAAGCTTTCTTT.

The rearrangement uses TRBV7-2 and TRBJ2-1, with D possibly matching TRBD2 (6 bases). Between the trimmed V and J ends, which lost 4 bases and 7 bases, there was a span of 14 bases. The CDR3 has 14 residues. Germline assignment: CDR1 SGHTA and CDR2 FQGNSA. The chain's CDR3 is CASSSFSGGNEQFF. Written as DNA, the CDR3 is TGTGCCAGCAGCTCCTTTAGCGGAGGGAATGAGCAGTTCTTC.

The chain joins TRBV6-1 to TRBJ2-5; D might be TRBD1 or TRBD2, each matching 5 bases. The J call may be wrong; the DNA end is better matched by TRBJ2-7. Per the germline V gene, CDR1 is MNHNS and CDR2 is SASEGT. The CDR3 consists of 15 residues. The CDR3 sequence: CASSNPRDGPYEQYF. In DNA form, the CDR3 reads TGTGCCAGCAGTAACCCTCGGGACGGTCCCTACGAGCAGTACTTC.

This rearrangement joins TRBV11-2 to TRBJ1-4; no clear D. Trimming stripped 5 bases from V and 8 bases from J, with 12 bases between. The CDR3 has 13 residues. In germline, CDR1 is SGHAT, CDR2 FQNNGV. The CDR3 region has the DNA TGTGCCAGCAGCGCTACTTGGGTGGAAAAACTGTTTTTT. Its translation is CASSATWVEKLFF.

This chain uses TRBV4-1 with TRBJ2-7; 8 nucleotides line up with TRBD1. Germline V lookup: CDR1 MGHRA, CDR2 YSYEKL. The CDR3 covers 17 residues. The ends lost 1 base at V and 2 bases at J; junction bases unmatched: 10. The CDR3 here is CASSQAPGTGKAYEQYF. CDR3 in DNA: TGCGCCAGCAGCCAAGCCCCCGGGACAGGCAAAGCCTACGAGCAGTACTTC.

This clone appeared once. The genes are TRBV6-1 and TRBJ1-1, with 7 bases matching TRBD1. The CDR3 loop spans 16 amino acids. V was clipped by 2 bases and J by 3 bases; unmatched bases: 9. Germline values: CDR1 MNHNS, CDR2 SASEGT. The CDR3 DNA sequence: TGTGCCAGCAGTGAAAGCCTCCTAGGGACAGACACTGAAGCTTTCTTT. Protein: CASSESLLGTDTEAFF.

The V gene is TRBV4-2, the J gene TRBJ2-7; D gene unclear. The CDR3 loop spans 12 amino acids. Germline CDR1 and CDR2: LGHNA and YNFKEQ. Trimming took off 1 base at V and 1 base at J, with 2 bases between the two ends. The CDR3 loop is CASSQGSYEQYF. The DNA of the CDR3 is TGTGCCAGCAGCCAAGGGTCCTACGAGCAGTACTTC.

A word on this clone: A read error is possible here, since a much larger clone lies one base away. Other nucleotide sequences from this sample produce the same CDR3. The V and J genes are TRBV9 and TRBJ1-1; TRBD1 matches at 7 bases. The junction had 2 bases not matched to a gene; V was cut back by 4 bases and J by 2 bases. Germline values: CDR1 SGDLS, CDR2 YYNGEE. The CDR3 has 13 residues. The CDR3 loop is CASSRQGNTEAFF. In DNA form, the CDR3 reads TGTGCCAGCAGCCGACAGGGAAACACTGAAGCTTTCTTT.

The CDR3 region is CASSSRPYGYTF. CDR3 nucleotides: TGTGCCAGCAGCTCCAGGCCCTATGGCTACACCTTC. The rearrangement uses TRBV9 and TRBJ1-2; D is undetermined. Looked up from germline, CDR1 is SGDLS and CDR2 is YYNGEE. The CDR3 covers 12 residues. V was cut by 4 bases and J by 4 bases, with 8 bases left in between.

This clone was detected ten times or more. The genes are TRBV28 and TRBJ1-5; D ambiguous. Germline V gene lookup returns CDR1 MDHEN and CDR2 SYDVKM. The germline V and J ends were trimmed by 2 bases and 0 bases, with 11 bases remaining between them. This CDR3 region has 16 residues. The DNA for the CDR3 is TGTGCCAGCAGTTTACAGGCCAGTTATAGCAATCAGCCCCAGCATTTT. Protein sequence: CASSLQASYSNQPQHF. Full variable domain (remainder filled in from reference TRBV28 and TRBJ1-5): DVKVTQSSRYLVKRTGEKVFLECVQDMDHENMFWYRQDPGLGLRLIYFSYDVKMKEKGDIPEGYSVSREKKERFSLILESASTNQTSMYLCASSLQASYSNQPQHFGDGTRLSIL.

The CDR3 here is CASSQEGTGLHTETQYF. DNA of the CDR3: TGTGCCAGCAGCCAAGAAGGGACAGGGCTACACACAGAGACCCAGTACTTC. The chain employs TRBV14 and TRBJ2-5, with 9 bases aligning to TRBD1. Germline loops: CDR1 SGHDN, CDR2 FVKESK. There are 17 residues in the CDR3. V gave up 0 bases and J gave up 4 bases; unmatched junction bases: 9.

The V call is TRBV7-9, the J call TRBJ2-5, with D unresolved. The CDR3 has 13 amino acids. V dropped 1 base and J dropped 1 base, with 4 bases sitting between them. The V gene's germline CDR1 is SEHNR and CDR2 FQNEAQ (reference sequence). The CDR3: CASSLDGQETQYF. Here the CDR3 DNA reads TGTGCCAGCAGCTTAGATGGCCAAGAGACCCAGTACTTC.

Notes on this clone: Only one base separates this from a far larger clonotype, so it likely reflects a read error. The chain recombines TRBV29-1 with TRBJ1-1; a possible D gene is TRBD1 (6 bases). Germline assignment: CDR1 SQVTM and CDR2 ANQGSEA. V was clipped by 6 bases and J by 10 bases, with 15 bases between them. The CDR3 extends over 11 amino acids. This CDR3 is CSVSLQGAAFF. The DNA of the CDR3 is TGCAGCGTGTCGCTACAGGGCGCAGCTTTCTTT.

This clone has a single count. V usage is TRBV7-3 and J usage is TRBJ2-7; TRBD2 agrees at 11 bases. The CDR3 contains 15 residues. Trimming removed 5 bases from V and 5 bases from J; junction bases left unmatched: 8. Germline CDR1 is SGHTA and CDR2 is FQGTGA. CDR3 coding DNA: TGTGCCAGCAGCCCAACTAGCGGGAGTATAAACGAGCAGTACTTC. Translated: CASSPTSGSINEQYF.

The rearrangement links TRBV5-6 to TRBJ1-2, with D maybe TRBD1 (5 bases). There are 13 residues in the CDR3. The ends were cut back, 3 bases at V and 6 bases at J, with 12 bases in the middle. CDR1 is SGHDT, CDR2 YYEEEE, per germline. CDR3 region: CASSSPGFHGYTF. DNA of the CDR3: TGTGCCAGCAGCTCACCAGGGTTCCATGGCTACACCTTC.

In this sample, this clone turned up a few times. The CDR3 DNA reads TGTGCCAGCAGCATAACCGGGACTAGCGCAGATACGCAGTATTTT. Residues: CASSITGTSADTQYF. The chain links TRBV7-9 to TRBJ2-3, with 10 positions matching TRBD2. The germline V gene encodes CDR1 SEHNR and CDR2 FQNEAQ (reference sequence). J was trimmed by 4 bases and V by 5 bases; bases with no gene match: 6. The CDR3 contains 15 residues. Full variable domain (rest looked up from reference TRBV7-9 and TRBJ2-3): DTGVSQNPRHKITKRGQNVTFRCDPISEHNRLYWYRQTLGQGPEFLTYFQNEAQLEKSRLLSDRFSAERPKGSFSTLEIQRTEQGDSAMYLCASSITGTSADTQYFGPGTRLTVL.

The chain combines TRBV27 with TRBJ2-7; D uncertain. Trimming took off 2 bases at V and 1 base at J, with 9 bases between the two ends. Germline values: CDR1 MNHEY, CDR2 SMNVEV (reference sequence). The CDR3 has 14 amino acids. In DNA form, the CDR3 reads TGTGCCAGCAGTTTAATGCTCGGATCCTACGAGCAGTACTTC. It translates to CASSLMLGSYEQYF.

This clone has just one count. CDR3: CASSPRGTGLPQSGNEQFF. The CDR3 nucleotides are TGTGCCAGCTCACCACGCGGGACAGGGCTCCCCCAAAGCGGGAATGAGCAGTTCTTC. This chain uses TRBV18 with TRBJ2-1; 9 bases are a match to TRBD1. The V gene's germline CDR1 is KGHSH and CDR2 LQKENI. V was clipped by 1 base and J by 7 bases; unmatched bases: 17. The CDR3 sequence is 19 residues long.

The chain employs TRBV27 and TRBJ1-1; 7 bases match TRBD1. J lost 5 bases, V lost 1 base, and 13 bases had no gene match. Germline V gene data show CDR1 as MNHEY and CDR2 as SMNVEV (reference sequence). The CDR3 runs to 17 residues. CDR3 DNA: TGTGCCAGCAGTTTATTCCTTCGAGCGACAGGGAATACTGAAGCTTTCTTT. It yields the protein CASSLFLRATGNTEAFF.

This clone was observed a few times. The chain carries TRBV25-1 and TRBJ1-1; tentatively, D is TRBD1 (5 bases). Germline V gene lookup returns CDR1 MGHDK and CDR2 SYGVNS. The CDR3 runs to 14 residues. The ends were cut back, 4 bases at V and 1 base at J, with 10 bases in the middle. The CDR3 spells CASSARQGNTEAFF. The CDR3 bases are TGTGCCAGCAGTGCACGGCAGGGGAACACTGAAGCTTTCTTT.

A note on this clone: Other DNA sequences within the sample encode an identical CDR3. This sequence joins TRBV19 and TRBJ1-5; D gene unclear. CDR3 size: 15 residues. V was shortened by 1 base and J by 4 bases, with 11 bases between the two germline ends. Germline V gene sequence: CDR1 LNHDA, CDR2 SQIVND (reference sequence). CDR3 bases: TGTGCCAGTAGTATAGCAACTGGTGGTAATCAGCCCCAGCATTTT. This translates into CASSIATGGNQPQHF. The full variable domain, with the rest looked up from reference TRBV19 and TRBJ1-5, is DGGITQSPKYLFRKEGQNVTLSCEQNLNHDAMYWYRQDPGQGLRLIYYSQIVNDFQKGDIAEGYSVSREKKESFPLTVTSAQKNPTAFYLCASSIATGGNQPQHFGDGTRLSIL.

V and J are TRBV5-1 and TRBJ2-5; 9 positions agree with TRBD1. CDR1 and CDR2 (germline): SGHRS, YFSETQ. V lost 0 bases to trimming and J lost 5 bases; unmatched junction nucleotides: 2. The CDR3 runs 14 residues. The CDR3 sequence: CASSLEGQGETQYF. The CDR3 bases are TGCGCCAGCAGCTTGGAGGGACAGGGTGAGACCCAGTACTTC.

This clone was seen only a few times. At one of its ends the junction is not consistent with the germline gene, which may arise from a read error. The chain has TRBV19 and TRBJ1-2; D possibly corresponds to TRBD1 (5 bases). CDR3 length equals 13 residues. Germline V gene sequence: CDR1 LNHDA, CDR2 SQIVND (reference sequence). CDR3 in DNA: TGTGCCAGTAGTATGCGACAGCTCTATGGCTACGCCTTC. It encodes CASSMRQLYGYAF.

This rearrangement joins TRBV30 to TRBJ2-3; D tentatively fits TRBD1 or TRBD2 (5 bases each). The CDR3 length is 15 residues. Germline values: CDR1 GTSNPN, CDR2 SVGIG (reference sequence). The ends were cut back, 3 bases at V and 6 bases at J, with 19 bases in the middle. CDR3 sequence reads: CAWRSRGARFDTQYF. Written as DNA, the CDR3 is TGTGCCTGGAGGTCCCGGGGCGCAAGGTTCGATACGCAGTATTTT. Full variable domain (missing parts from reference TRBV30 and TRBJ2-3): SQTIHQWPATLVQPVGSPLSLECTVEGTSNPNLYWYRQAAGRGLQLLFYSVGIGQISSEVPQNLSASRPQDRQFILSSKKLLLSDSGFYLCAWRSRGARFDTQYFGPGTRLTVL.

A note on this clone: This probably arose from a read error, given a far larger clone one base away. The V gene is TRBV4-1, the J gene TRBJ1-2; D is possibly TRBD1 (6 bases). The CDR3 extends over 14 amino acids. CDR1 is MGHRA and CDR2 is YSYEKL in the germline V gene. CDR3 bases: TGCGCCGGCAGCCCCGGACAGATGAACTATGGCTACACCTTC. Translation: CAGSPGQMNYGYTF.

The rearrangement links TRBV7-9 to TRBJ1-5, with 8 bases lining up with TRBD1. V shed 3 bases and J 4 bases; nucleotides not matched to a gene: 8. Germline CDR1 is SEHNR and CDR2 is FQNEAQ (reference sequence). The length of the CDR3 is 16 residues. CDR3 loop: CASSLGDRGSNQPQHF. DNA of the CDR3: TGTGCCAGCAGCTTGGGAGACAGGGGATCTAATCAGCCCCAGCATTTT. Variable domain in full (rest from reference TRBV7-9 and TRBJ1-5): DTGVSQNPRHKITKRGQNVTFRCDPISEHNRLYWYRQTLGQGPEFLTYFQNEAQLEKSRLLSDRFSAERPKGSFSTLEIQRTEQGDSAMYLCASSLGDRGSNQPQHFGDGTRLSIL.

This chain uses TRBV28 with TRBJ1-2, with D tentatively TRBD1 (6 bases). The CDR3 is 15 amino acids. Trimming removed 8 bases at V and 3 bases at J, with 19 bases between. In germline, CDR1 is MDHEN, CDR2 SYDVKM. Written as DNA, the CDR3 is TGTGCCAGCCAATCTAATGGGGCAGGGGACTATGGCTACACCTTC. It encodes CASQSNGAGDYGYTF.

The chain links TRBV28 to TRBJ1-4; D gene uncertain. The germline gives CDR1 MDHEN, CDR2 SYDVKM. This CDR3 is built from 13 residues. Trimming left V 7 bases short and J 2 bases short, with 8 bases between. This CDR3 reads CASKELTNEKLFF. For the CDR3, the DNA is TGTGCCAGCAAGGAGCTCACTAATGAAAAACTGTTTTTT.

Remarks on this clone: Germline is not matched at one junction end, which may reflect a read error. This chain links TRBV30 with TRBJ2-7; D remains unclear. Germline V gene lookup returns CDR1 GTSNPN and CDR2 SVGIG (reference sequence). The CDR3 consists of 12 residues. The CDR3 DNA follows: TGTGCCTGGAGTCGGCAGGATAGCCTTGGACACTTC. The encoded protein is CAWSRQDSLGHF.